This T cell receptor (beta chain) was found in a study of T cells in Graves' hyperthyroidism and ophthalmopathy. Study observations and caveats: The model made its ophthalmopathy prediction, and onset followed a median roughly 6.5 months later.

More than 9.5 ml fresh peripheral blood yielded the PBMCs. This clonotype was detected a few times. Antigen unknown. This CDR3 has 15 residues. Germline CDR1 is SGHVS and CDR2 is FQNEAQ. With 3 bases removed from V and 0 bases from J, the gap between germline ends came to 9 bases. RNA transcripts served as the template for amplifying TCR beta CDR3 regions. When the TCR CDR3 underwent first-round RT-PCR, the HTBI primer set was used. Each CDR3 protein is one row after TCRdb ran MiXCR on the multiplex PCR reads. The sample has around 760,000 distinct CDR3 sequences; approximately 36% are singletons. Sequences were obtained from blood. The chain joins TRBV7-8 to TRBJ1-3; D not certain. The receptor was isolated from a woman aged 40 to 50 with Graves' hyperthyroidism. DNA for the CDR3: TGTGCCAGCAGCTTTTCAACCCGCTCTGGAAACACCATATATTTT. This encodes CASSFSTRSGNTIYF.